The sequence of this T cell receptor (beta chain) was determined in a study of vaccination and CD4 T cells after COVID-19. Study as a whole: The convalescent group had six males, four females, seven Caucasians, two Asians, one multiracial.

Germline V lookup: CDR1 ENHRY, CDR2 SYGVKD. Losses at the gene ends were 6 bases for V and 3 bases for J; bases not matched to a gene: 4. This CDR3 spans 14 amino acids. Treatment given: roughly 10-day PBMC culture with coronavirus spike peptide pools or control peptides (ViraFEST assay). Points on this clonotype: The target antigen is unknown.

Sequencing of the DNA from cultured CD4+ T cells was carried out with the Oncomine TCR Beta short-read assay. TCRdb itself ran the PCR reads through MiXCR, one entry per CDR3 protein. The table has 10,000 to 15,000 distinct CDR3 sequences, roughly 40% seen once. The source material was CD4+ T cells from blood, cultured in vitro, sampled before SARS-CoV-2 vaccination. This TCR derives from a human donor who had recovered from COVID-19. The chain has TRBV10-3 and TRBJ2-1; 8 nucleotides align to TRBD2. The CDR3 loop reads CAIRSGRDYNEQFF. CDR3 in DNA: TGTGCCATCAGGAGCGGGAGAGACTACAATGAGCAGTTCTTC.